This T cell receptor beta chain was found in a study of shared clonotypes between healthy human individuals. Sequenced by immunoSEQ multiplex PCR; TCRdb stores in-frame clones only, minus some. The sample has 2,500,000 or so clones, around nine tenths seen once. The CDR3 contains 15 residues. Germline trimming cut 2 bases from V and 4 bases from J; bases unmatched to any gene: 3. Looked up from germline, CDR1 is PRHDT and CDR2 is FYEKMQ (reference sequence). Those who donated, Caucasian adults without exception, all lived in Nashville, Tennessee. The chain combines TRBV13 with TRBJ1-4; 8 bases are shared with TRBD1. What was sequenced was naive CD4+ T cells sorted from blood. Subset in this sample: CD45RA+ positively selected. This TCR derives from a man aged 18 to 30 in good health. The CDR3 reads CASSLRTGRNEKLFF. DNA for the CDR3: TGTGCCAGCAGCTTACGGACAGGGCGTAATGAAAAACTGTTTTTT.